This T cell receptor (beta chain) stems from a study of early T cells in non-severe SARS-CoV-2 infection. On the study more broadly: Chains stayed unpaired after sequencing of bulk RNA from unsorted whole blood.

Study-level findings and limits: Clonotype matching in VDJdb favored anti-spike CD8 responses and did not capture private and CD4 specificities.

In its sample, this clonotype was seen many times. Its antigen is unidentified. Germline V gives CDR1 MNHEY, CDR2 SVGAGI. Deletions cut 6 bases from V and 4 bases from J, with 18 bases between. The CDR3 loop spans 16 amino acids. Each cDNA molecule carried a unique molecular identifier. TCRdb reprocessed the 5' RACE reads via MiXCR and lists one record per CDR3 protein. The sample carries more than 45,000 distinct CDR3 sequences, around 12% recorded once. The rearrangement joins TRBV6-5 to TRBJ2-2; tentative D call: TRBD1 (6 bases). The TCR comes from an adult who was a healthcare worker with PCR-confirmed SARS-CoV-2 infection or an uninfected control (not recorded which). The sequencing input was whole blood. The DNA of the CDR3 is TGTGCCAGCAGGCCGTCATACAGGGTTAGCACCGGGGAGCTGTTTTTT. Translated: CASRPSYRVSTGELFF.